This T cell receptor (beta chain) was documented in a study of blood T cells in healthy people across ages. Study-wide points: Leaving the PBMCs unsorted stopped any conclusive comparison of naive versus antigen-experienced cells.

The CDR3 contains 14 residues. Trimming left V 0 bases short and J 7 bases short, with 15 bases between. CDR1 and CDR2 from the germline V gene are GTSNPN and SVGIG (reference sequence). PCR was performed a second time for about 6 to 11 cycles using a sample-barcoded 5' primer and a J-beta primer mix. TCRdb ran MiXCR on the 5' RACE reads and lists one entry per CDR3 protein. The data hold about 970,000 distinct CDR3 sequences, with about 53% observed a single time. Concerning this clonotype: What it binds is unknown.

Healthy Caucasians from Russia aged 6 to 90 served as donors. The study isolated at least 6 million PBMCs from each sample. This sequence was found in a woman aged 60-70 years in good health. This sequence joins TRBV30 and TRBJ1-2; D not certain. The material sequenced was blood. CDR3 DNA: TGTGCCTGGAGTGTAGAAAGGGTGAAGAGTGGCTACACCTTC. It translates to CAWSVERVKSGYTF. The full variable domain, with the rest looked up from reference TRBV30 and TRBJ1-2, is SQTIHQWPATLVQPVGSPLSLECTVEGTSNPNLYWYRQAAGRGLQLLFYSVGIGQISSEVPQNLSASRPQDRQFILSSKKLLLSDSGFYLCAWSVERVKSGYTFGSGTRLTVV.